The next 15 T cell receptor beta chains were all read from a single sample in a study of regulatory dendritic cells for organ transplantation. Allogeneic regulatory or mature dendritic cells were co-cultured for 4 to 6 days with CFSE-labeled sorted T cells at 1:10. Clones were sequenced by immunoSEQ multiplex PCR, and TCRdb holds only the in-frame ones, with some missing. This table has 4,000 or so clones, 45% to 75% appearing once. The antigens for these receptors are not known. The sample comprised memory CD8+ T cells from blood cultured with dendritic cells. The subset here: CD45RO+ memory T cells. The source of these receptors is a human donor in good health.

The rearrangement uses TRBV11-2 and TRBJ2-3; TRBD2 aligns across 11 bases. The CDR3 loop spans 18 amino acids. Per the germline V gene, CDR1 is SGHAT and CDR2 is FQNNGV. V shed 5 bases, J shed 3 bases, and the junction held 13 bases outside the gene matches. The CDR3 loop reads CASSATFMTSGETDTQYF. For the CDR3, the DNA is TGTGCCAGCAGCGCAACCTTCATGACTAGCGGGGAAACAGATACGCAGTATTTT.

Sample share makes this clone hyperexpanded. The same CDR3 also results from other DNA sequences found in this sample. The chain combines TRBV4-1 with TRBJ2-1; 11 bases fit TRBD2. This CDR3 is 15 amino acids long. V dropped 2 bases and J dropped 7; count of bases not matched to a gene: 4. Germline-derived CDR1 and CDR2 are MGHRA and YSYEKL. Here the CDR3 reads CASSQLAGGGNEQFF. The CDR3, as DNA: TGCGCCAGCAGCCAACTAGCGGGGGGCGGGAATGAGCAGTTCTTC.

The chain has TRBV7-8 and TRBJ2-2; the match to TRBD2 covers 13 bases. The CDR3 covers 15 residues. The germline V gene encodes CDR1 SGHVS and CDR2 FQNEAQ. V gave up 5 bases and J gave up 7 bases; unmatched junction bases: 4. CDR3 loop: CASSQGLAGFGELFF. Here the CDR3 DNA reads TGTGCCAGCAGCCAGGGACTAGCGGGGTTCGGGGAGCTGTTTTTT. Drawing the rest from reference TRBV7-8 and TRBJ2-2, the complete variable domain is GAGVSQSPRYKVAKRGQDVALRCDPISGHVSLFWYQQALGQGPEFLTYFQNEAQLDKSGLPSDRFFAERPEGSVSTLKIQRTQQEDSAVYLCASSQGLAGFGELFFGEGSRLTVL.

This chain uses TRBV6-5 with TRBJ2-1, with D possibly matching TRBD1 (6 bases). This CDR3 comprises 14 residues. Trimming pared 5 bases from V and 5 bases from J, leaving 13 bases between. Germline V CDR1 and CDR2: MNHEY, SVGAGI. In nucleotides, the CDR3 is TGTGCCAGCAGTGCCCAGGGGCACCACAATGAGCAGTTCTTC. Amino acids: CASSAQGHHNEQFF.

This clone is labeled medium-sized (0.01 to 0.1%). The rearrangement links TRBV11-2 to TRBJ2-1; 8 bases line up with TRBD2. Unmatched junction bases numbered 4, after V lost 3 bases and J lost 3 bases. CDR1 and CDR2 from the germline V gene are SGHAT and FQNNGV. The CDR3 contains 15 residues. The CDR3 here is CASSFGGEIYNEQFF. CDR3 DNA: TGTGCCAGCAGCTTCGGGGGGGAAATCTACAATGAGCAGTTCTTC.

The chain links TRBV4-3 to TRBJ2-3; 9 nucleotides line up with TRBD1. The V and J ends lost 1 base and 5 bases, in that order; junction bases with no gene match: 13. In germline, CDR1 is LGHNA, CDR2 YSLEER. CDR3 size: 18 residues. CDR3 in DNA: TGCGCCAGCAGCCAAGGCGTTTTGGGGACAGGGTATGTAGATACGCAGTATTTT. This encodes CASSQGVLGTGYVDTQYF.

This clone showed up just a few times. V is TRBV7-9 and J is TRBJ1-5; 8 bases are a match to TRBD1. CDR3 length: 14 residues. V dropped 4 bases and J dropped 5; count of bases not matched to a gene: 4. The germline V gene encodes CDR1 SEHNR and CDR2 FQNEAQ (reference sequence). The CDR3 bases are TGTGCCAGCAGCTCGACAGGGGAGTATCAGCCCCAGCATTTT. Translated, it gives CASSSTGEYQPQHF.

The chain joins TRBV5-1 to TRBJ2-1; 9 bases are a match to TRBD2. CDR1 and CDR2 (germline): SGHRS, YFSETQ. The CDR3 is 15 residues long. The trim removed 0 bases at V and 9 bases at J, leaving 7 bases unmatched. The CDR3 DNA reads as TGCGCCAGCAGCTTGGAACAGCGGGGGGTTGGTGAGCAGTTCTTC. It codes for CASSLEQRGVGEQFF.

This sequence joins TRBV9 and TRBJ2-3; maybe TRBD2 (5 bases). The V gene's germline CDR1 is SGDLS and CDR2 YYNGEE. CDR3 length: 12 amino acids. V lost 2 bases, J lost 6 bases, and 7 bases lay in between. The CDR3: CASSVLADTQYF. For the CDR3, the DNA is TGTGCCAGCAGCGTTTTAGCGGATACGCAGTATTTT. The full variable domain, with the rest looked up from reference TRBV9 and TRBJ2-3, is DSGVTQTPKHLITATGQRVTLRCSPRSGDLSVYWYQQSLDQGLQFLIQYYNGEERAKGNILERFSAQQFPDLHSELNLSSLELGDSALYFCASSVLADTQYFGPGTRLTVL.

The rearrangement joins TRBV6-5 to TRBJ2-1, with a weak D call TRBD2 (5 bases). V was clipped by 8 bases and J by 6 bases, with 8 bases between them. This CDR3 comprises 11 residues. Germline V gene lookup returns CDR1 MNHEY and CDR2 SVGAGI. CDR3 nucleotides: TGTGCCAGCGACGGGATCAATGAGCAGTTCTTC. As protein: CASDGINEQFF.

V is TRBV2 and J is TRBJ2-1; 7 bases agree with TRBD2. Germline CDR1 is SNHLY and CDR2 is FYNNEI. V gave up 11 bases and J gave up 6 bases; unmatched junction bases: 13. CDR3 size: 14 residues. Here the CDR3 DNA reads TGTGCCGTCGGGAGCGGGGTATCAAGCAATGAGCAGTTCTTC. This gives the protein CAVGSGVSSNEQFF.

This clone was detected only a few times. The J gene is TRBJ1-2, the V gene TRBV20-1; D is ambiguous. Germline loops: CDR1 DFQATT, CDR2 SNEGSKA (reference sequence). This CDR3 spans 11 amino acids. V was pared by 1 base and J by 8 bases, with 8 bases between. DNA for the CDR3: TGCAGTGCTAGAGGGCTCACGGGCTACACCTTC. It encodes CSARGLTGYTF.

CDR3 region: CASSQDFQGSYEQYF. The DNA for the CDR3 is TGCGCCAGCAGCCAAGATTTCCAGGGCTCCTACGAGCAGTACTTC. The chain carries TRBV4-1 and TRBJ2-7, with D tentatively TRBD1 (5 bases). The CDR3 loop spans 15 amino acids. Germline assignment: CDR1 MGHRA and CDR2 YSYEKL. The V gene lost 0 bases and the J gene lost 0 bases, with 9 bases spanning the gap.

The chain is built from TRBV27 and TRBJ2-2; D is possibly TRBD1 (5 bases). The CDR3 is 15 amino acids. The germline CDR1 and CDR2 sequences are MNHEY and SMNVEV (reference sequence). V was shortened by 3 bases and J by 0 bases, with 8 bases between the two germline ends. The CDR3, as DNA: TGTGCCAGCAGTTTTGGGGCAGCGAACACCGGGGAGCTGTTTTTT. It translates to CASSFGAANTGELFF.

The rearrangement links TRBV6-5 to TRBJ1-4; 7 bases agree with TRBD1. The CDR3 contains 15 residues. Germline lookup yields CDR1 MNHEY and CDR2 SVGAGI. The J segment lost 6 bases and the V segment lost 0 bases, leaving 4 bases of the junction unmatched. The CDR3 here is CASSYSGQGDEKLFF. CDR3 in DNA: TGTGCCAGCAGTTACTCAGGGCAGGGGGATGAAAAACTGTTTTTT.